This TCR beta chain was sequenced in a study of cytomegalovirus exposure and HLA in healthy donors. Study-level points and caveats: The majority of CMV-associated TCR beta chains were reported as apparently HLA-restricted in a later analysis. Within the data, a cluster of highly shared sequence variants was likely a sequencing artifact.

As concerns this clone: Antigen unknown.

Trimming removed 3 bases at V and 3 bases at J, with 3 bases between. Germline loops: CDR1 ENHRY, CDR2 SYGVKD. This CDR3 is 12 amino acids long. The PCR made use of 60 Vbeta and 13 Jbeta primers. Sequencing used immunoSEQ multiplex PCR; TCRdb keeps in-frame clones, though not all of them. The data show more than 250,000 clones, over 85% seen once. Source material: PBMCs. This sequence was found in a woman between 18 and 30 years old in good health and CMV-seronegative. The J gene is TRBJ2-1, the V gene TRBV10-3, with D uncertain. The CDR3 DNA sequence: TGTGCCATCAGTGACGGCTACAATGAGCAGTTCTTC. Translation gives CAISDGYNEQFF.